Below are 11 T cell receptor beta chains sequenced from a single sample in a study of a mutant IDH1 vaccine in newly diagnosed glioma. Antigens of these TCRs are unknown. This sample's time point: week 35, safety follow-up. The vaccine gave 300 ug of a 20-mer mutant IDH1 peptide subcutaneously per dose. Sequenced by immunoSEQ multiplex PCR; TCRdb stores in-frame clones only, minus some. The repertoire holds 29,000 or so clones, about 76% seen once, with around 6.9% in the top ten. The specimen comprised PBMCs, sampled from a glioma patient whose treatment included an IDH1 peptide vaccine. The receptor source for this set is a man aged 45-65 years with glioma.

This clone has more than one count but fewer than ten. The J gene is TRBJ2-2, the V gene TRBV2, with D unclear. Trimming removed 6 bases at V and 8 bases at J, with 10 bases between. This CDR3 is built from 12 residues. Germline V gene lookup returns CDR1 SNHLY and CDR2 FYNNEI. CDR3 sequence (DNA): TGTGCCAGCAGATCTACACGGGGGGAGCTGTTTTTT. Translating gives CASRSTRGELFF.

The chain combines TRBV25-1 with TRBJ2-7, with a tentative D call TRBD2 (6 bases). Per the germline V gene, CDR1 is MGHDK and CDR2 is SYGVNS. The V end was cut by 4 bases, the J end by 7 bases, with 20 bases between. The CDR3 loop spans 15 amino acids. For the CDR3, the DNA is TGTGCCAGCAGTGTGCTGAGAGGGAGGAGAGGGGAGCAGTACTTC. This sequence encodes CASSVLRGRRGEQYF.

The CDR3, as DNA: TGTGCCTGGAGTGTAGCGGTCAATCAGCCCCAGCATTTT. Amino acid sequence: CAWSVAVNQPQHF. This rearrangement joins TRBV30 to TRBJ1-5; no definite D call. This CDR3 is built from 13 residues. V was shortened by 0 bases and J by 3 bases, with 6 bases between the two germline ends. Germline V gene lookup returns CDR1 GTSNPN and CDR2 SVGIG (reference sequence).

This clone came up a few times. The chain employs TRBV6-6 and TRBJ2-1, with unresolved D. V gave up 2 bases and J gave up 6 bases, with 14 bases separating them. The CDR3 is made up of 15 amino acids. Germline-derived CDR1 and CDR2 are MNHNY and SVGAGI (reference sequence). The CDR3 loop reads CASSYLPTMSNEQFF. In DNA, the CDR3 is TGTGCCAGCAGTTACCTACCAACAATGAGCAATGAGCAGTTCTTC.

The chain employs TRBV12-5 and TRBJ2-5, with D perhaps TRBD1 (7 bases). Germline CDR1 is LGHNT and CDR2 is FRNRAP. This CDR3 region has 13 residues. Trimming removed 6 bases at V and 6 bases at J, with 14 bases between. CDR3 DNA: TGTGCTAGTGGGCTGGCAGGGGGGAAGACCCAGTACTTC. This codes for CASGLAGGKTQYF.

The chain recombines TRBV11-3 with TRBJ2-2; 15 nucleotides match TRBD2. The CDR3 loop spans 16 amino acids. The ends lost 5 bases at V and 6 bases at J; junction bases unmatched: 4. Per germline, CDR1 SGHNT and CDR2 YENEEA. CDR3 sequence reads: CASSRTSGGAAGELFF. CDR3 sequence (DNA): TGTGCCAGCAGCCGGACTAGCGGGGGGGCCGCCGGGGAGCTGTTTTTT.

V and J are TRBV7-9 and TRBJ2-3; 10 nucleotides agree with TRBD2. V dropped 8 bases and J dropped 4; count of bases not matched to a gene: 12. Germline CDR1 and CDR2: SEHNR and FQNEAQ (reference sequence). The CDR3 is 16 residues long. The CDR3 DNA follows: TGTGCCAGCTCCCCTTTCTCTAGCGGGGGACCAGATACGCAGTATTTT. It specifies CASSPFSSGGPDTQYF.

The rearrangement uses TRBV5-6 and TRBJ1-5, with D possibly being TRBD1 (6 bases). V shed 6 bases and J shed 0 bases, with 13 bases lying between them. CDR3 length equals 15 residues. The germline gives CDR1 SGHDT, CDR2 YYEEEE. CDR3 sequence (DNA): TGTGCCAGCACCCTAGGGGGAAGTAGCAATCAGCCCCAGCATTTT. Encoded protein: CASTLGGSSNQPQHF. Full variable domain (outside the CDR3, taken from reference TRBV5-6 and TRBJ1-5): DAGVTQSPTHLIKTRGQQVTLRCSPKSGHDTVSWYQQALGQGPQFIFQYYEEEERQRGNFPDRFSGHQFPNYSSELNVNALLLGDSALYLCASTLGGSSNQPQHFGDGTRLSIL.

The chain carries TRBV13 and TRBJ2-7, with 10 bases fitting TRBD1. V lost 5 bases and J lost 2; bases outside the gene matches: 9. Germline-derived CDR1 and CDR2 are PRHDT and FYEKMQ (reference sequence). The CDR3 spans 16 residues. The CDR3 loop reads CASSPAGQGFTYEQYF. In nucleotides, the CDR3 is TGTGCCAGCAGCCCCGCGGGACAGGGGTTTACCTACGAGCAGTACTTC.

This chain connects TRBV14 to TRBJ2-7; 7 nucleotides line up with TRBD1. Germline CDR1 SGHDN, CDR2 FVKESK. The CDR3 totals 18 residues. V was clipped by 1 base and J by 6 bases; unmatched bases: 18. CDR3 protein: CASSQGRTGGFTKVEQYF. The CDR3 DNA is TGTGCCAGCAGCCAAGGTAGGACAGGAGGCTTTACGAAGGTCGAGCAGTACTTC.

The rearrangement joins TRBV11-2 to TRBJ2-1; 9 bases line up with TRBD1. The CDR3 loop spans 16 amino acids. Germline CDR1 SGHAT, CDR2 FQNNGV. The V gene end was trimmed by 2 bases and the J gene end by 6 bases; junction bases not matched to a gene: 8. The CDR3 coding sequence is TGTGCCAGCAGCTTATTCCGGGACAGGGCCGTCAATGAGCAGTTCTTC. This translates into CASSLFRDRAVNEQFF.